One T cell receptor (beta chain) is described in this entry. Its antigen is still unknown. Base quality data are lacking; no much larger clone is found one base away. The sample comes from a study of T cell responses to AZD1222 COVID-19 vaccine (TCRdb year 2021). About the investigation overall: A total of over 230 trial participants underwent TCR sequencing, of whom about 200 received two doses of AZD1222 and approximately 25 received two doses of the MenACWY control vaccine. Trial participants were enrolled by age into subgroups of 18-55, 56-69 and 70-plus years, and roughly 160, 29 and 62 TCR-sequenced participants, respectively, were included in these subgroups.

The time point label corresponds to: about 28 days (+/-7) after the second vaccine dose. AZD1222 recipients with second doses at about 4 weeks or about 12 weeks were pooled, because spike-specific TCR depth and breadth did not differ between schedules. Vaccinee samples came from UK trials COV001 and COV002, including a single-blind randomized controlled phase 2/3 trial of AZD1222 (ChAdOx1 nCoV-19) in healthy adults. For TCRbeta chain sequencing, PBMC samples were collected from trial participants at day 0 and at day 28 after the second dose. The CDR3 regions of human TCRbeta chains were analyzed by immunosequencing. As for how the authors treated the data: Repertoire TCRs were checked for matches against a reference library of SARS-CoV-2-specific TCRs that had been generated using the MIRA antigen-specificity platform. Breadth meant the fraction of unique TCRs that were SARS-CoV-2-associated, whereas depth meant the fraction of total T cells that were SARS-CoV-2-associated. Using the MIRA data, each spike-specific TCR was assigned both to the spike region to which the TCR was reactive and to a CD4 or CD8 class. Log10-transformed breadth and depth values were compared by one-way ANOVA with Sidak's multiple comparisons tests. Not all clones reach the TCRdb copy of this immuneACCESS table, which keeps in-frame sequences only. Checked studies attribute under half of the gap to unresolved V genes and leave the rest unexplained. V and J calls and clone size are those listed in that table; D and trimming were worked out from the DNA. The sample table lists more than 11,000 clones, 84% of them with a count of one. Roughly two fifths of the sample rests with the top ten.

The germline V gene (reference sequence) provides CDR1 GTSNPN and CDR2 SVGIG. The CDR3 holds 10 amino acids from the cysteine to the phenylalanine. CDR3 DNA only is kept here, 30 bases in frame from base 1. V drops 2 bases and J drops 8 bases, leaving 5 bases in between. Here is what the overall study found, with its caveats: Most participants were white British and females outnumbered males, and the authors suggested that clonal diversity may have been underestimated. Reportedly, close to half of the unique spike-specific TCRs recognized epitopes lying outside the regions that are mutated in the B.1.351 and B.1.1.7 variants. Because no day 14 peak-response samples were available, repertoires were characterized only after the peak T cell response. Conclusions about previously exposed vaccinees are limited, since just five or six AZD1222 recipients were seropositive for SARS-CoV-2 at baseline. In the small 56-69-year group, the increase in depth fell short of significance, most likely because of low power. Vaccine-associated CD4 TCRs spanned the whole spike protein, with dominant responses in regions 160-218 and 743-854. After two AZD1222 doses, spike-specific TCR breadth and depth were significantly higher than at day 0 and than in MenACWY recipients.

The TCR sequence derives from an adult who received the AZD1222 COVID-19 vaccine. Sequencing was performed on peripheral blood, taken 28 days after the second AZD1222 dose. This chain joins TRBV30 to TRBJ2-3; no D segment can be confidently identified. The DNA sequence is given as TGTGCCTGGAGTTACCCTACGCAGTATTTT. Its translation is CAWSYPTQYF.